The present T cell receptor beta chain was sequenced within a study of chemoradiotherapy in HPV16-positive cancers. Study overall: A couple of HPV16-positive patients' cells yielded candidate HPV-specific clones and common motifs.

Trimming at V came to 4 bases and at J to 7 bases, leaving 1 base not matched to a gene. CDR1 SGHAT and CDR2 FQNNGV come from the germline V gene. The length of the CDR3 is 13 residues. This clone has a handful of counts. TCRdb's table, derived via immunoSEQ multiplex PCR, lists solely in-frame clones and lacks some. In the table there are 13,000 or so clones, approximately 87% of which are singletons. The origin of this receptor is a human donor with HPV-associated anogenital cancer. J is TRBJ1-5 and V is TRBV11-2, with TRBD1 identical over 10 bases. Sequenced material: blood, taken from a patient who underwent chemoradiotherapy. The CDR3 coding sequence is TGTGCCAGCAGCTCGACAGGGGGCCAGCCCCAGCATTTT. Translated, it gives CASSSTGGQPQHF.